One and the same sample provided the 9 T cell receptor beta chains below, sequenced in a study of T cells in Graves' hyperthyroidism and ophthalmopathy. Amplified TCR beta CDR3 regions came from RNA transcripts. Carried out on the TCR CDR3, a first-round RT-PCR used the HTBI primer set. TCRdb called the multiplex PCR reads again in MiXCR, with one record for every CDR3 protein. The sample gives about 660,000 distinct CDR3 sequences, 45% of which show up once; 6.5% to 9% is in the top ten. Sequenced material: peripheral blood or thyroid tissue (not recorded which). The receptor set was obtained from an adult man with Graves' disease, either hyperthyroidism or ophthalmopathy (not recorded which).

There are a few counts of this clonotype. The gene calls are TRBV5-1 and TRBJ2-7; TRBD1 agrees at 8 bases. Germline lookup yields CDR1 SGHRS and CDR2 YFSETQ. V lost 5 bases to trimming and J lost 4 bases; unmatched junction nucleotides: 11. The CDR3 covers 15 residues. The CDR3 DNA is TGCGCCAGCAGGGGCGGGACAGGAGGAGAATACGAGCAGTACTTC. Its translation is CASRGGTGGEYEQYF. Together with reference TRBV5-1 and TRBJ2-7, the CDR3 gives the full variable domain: KAGVTQTPRYLIKTRGQQVTLSCSPISGHRSVSWYQQTPGQGLQFLFEYFSETQRNKGNFPGRFSGRQFSNSRSEMNVSTLELGDSALYLCASRGGTGGEYEQYFGPGTRLTVT.

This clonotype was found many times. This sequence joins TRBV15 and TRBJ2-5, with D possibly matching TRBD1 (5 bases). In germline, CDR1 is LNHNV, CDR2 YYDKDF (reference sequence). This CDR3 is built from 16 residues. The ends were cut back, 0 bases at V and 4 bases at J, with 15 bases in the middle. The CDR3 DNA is TGTGCCACCAGCAGAGATCTCAGGAAGGGGCTAGAGACCCAGTACTTC. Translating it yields CATSRDLRKGLETQYF.

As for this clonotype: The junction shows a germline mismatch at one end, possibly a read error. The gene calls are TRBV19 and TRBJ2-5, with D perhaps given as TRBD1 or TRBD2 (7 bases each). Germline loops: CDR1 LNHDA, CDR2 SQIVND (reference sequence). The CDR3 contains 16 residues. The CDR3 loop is CASSIGGGQLQEAQYF. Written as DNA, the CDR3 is TGTGCCAGTAGTATAGGGGGGGGACAGTTACAAGAGGCCCAGTACTTC.

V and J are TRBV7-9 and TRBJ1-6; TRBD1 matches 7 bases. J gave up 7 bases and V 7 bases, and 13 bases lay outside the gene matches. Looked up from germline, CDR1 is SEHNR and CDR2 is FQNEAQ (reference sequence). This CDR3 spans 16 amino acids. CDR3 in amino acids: CASTSGVGQLNSPLHF. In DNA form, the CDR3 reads TGTGCCAGCACCTCTGGAGTGGGACAGCTAAATTCACCCCTCCACTTT.

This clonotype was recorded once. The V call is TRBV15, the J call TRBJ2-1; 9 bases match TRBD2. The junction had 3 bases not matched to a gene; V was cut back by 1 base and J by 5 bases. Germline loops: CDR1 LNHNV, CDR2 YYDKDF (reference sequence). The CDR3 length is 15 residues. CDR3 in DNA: TGTGCCACCAGCAGAGGACAGCGGGAGGACAATGAGCAGTTCTTC. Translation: CATSRGQREDNEQFF.

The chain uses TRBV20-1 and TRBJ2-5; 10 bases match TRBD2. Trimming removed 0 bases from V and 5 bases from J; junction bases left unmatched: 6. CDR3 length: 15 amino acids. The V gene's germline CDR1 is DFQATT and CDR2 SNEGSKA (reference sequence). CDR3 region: CSARDLSGGAETQYF. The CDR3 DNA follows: TGCAGTGCTAGAGATCTCAGCGGGGGGGCGGAGACCCAGTACTTC.

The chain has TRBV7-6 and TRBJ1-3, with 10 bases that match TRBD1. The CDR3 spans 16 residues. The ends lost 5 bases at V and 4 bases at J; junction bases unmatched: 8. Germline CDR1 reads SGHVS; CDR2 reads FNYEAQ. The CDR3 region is CASSRRDRGQGNTIYF. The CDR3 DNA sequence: TGTGCCAGCAGCCGGAGAGACAGGGGGCAGGGAAACACCATATATTTT.

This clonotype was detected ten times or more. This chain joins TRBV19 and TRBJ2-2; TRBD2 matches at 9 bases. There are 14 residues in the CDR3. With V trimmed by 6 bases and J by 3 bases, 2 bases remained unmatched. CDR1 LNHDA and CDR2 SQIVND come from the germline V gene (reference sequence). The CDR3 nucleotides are TGTGCCAGTAGGCTAGCGGGACACACCGGGGAGCTGTTTTTT. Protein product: CASRLAGHTGELFF.

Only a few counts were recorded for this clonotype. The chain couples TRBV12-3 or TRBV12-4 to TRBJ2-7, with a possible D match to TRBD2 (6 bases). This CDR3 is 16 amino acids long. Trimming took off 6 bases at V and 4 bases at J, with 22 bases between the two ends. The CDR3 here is CASSRGEGGRSYEQYF. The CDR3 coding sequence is TGTGCCAGCAGCCGGGGTGAGGGAGGAAGGAGTTACGAGCAGTACTTC.